This record looks at one T cell receptor beta chain sequence and its context. This clone was observed a single time. Which antigen it targets is not known. No per-base quality is available; no much larger clone lies one base away. This specimen belongs to a study of technical replicates of blood from several donors (dated by TCRdb to about 2017). Library preparation was by the immunoSEQ multiplex PCR assay. The immuneACCESS repertoire file appears here via TCRdb, limited to in-frame rearrangements. These files lack a portion of the clones; in checked studies, under half of the deficit traces to unresolved V genes, and the cause of the others is not known. The sample contains roughly 100,000 clones, around 96% of them found a single time. The top ten hold around 0.37% of the sample. Including the terminal cysteine and phenylalanine, the CDR3 comprises 17 residues. Here the CDR3 DNA is all that survives: 51 bases in frame from base 1. Trimming leaves V shorter by 3 bases and J shorter by 1 base, with the junction holding 6 bases beyond the gene matches. The germline V gene (reference sequence) supplies CDR1 SEHNR and CDR2 FQNEAQ.

The clonotype was recovered from a human donor in good health. Sequences were obtained from T cells isolated from PBMCs. The V and J segments used are TRBV7-9 and TRBJ1-5; TRBD1 aligns with 10 central bases. The CDR3: CASSLTGGRRSNQPQHF. The DNA is as follows: TGTGCCAGCAGCTTGACAGGGGGCAGAAGGAGCAATCAGCCCCAGCATTTT.